The rows below give T cell receptor beta chains drawn from one sample of a study of blood T cell repertoires in COVID-19. Method: immunoSEQ multiplex PCR; TCRdb's copy keeps in-frame clones and lacks some. The repertoire has 150,000 to 200,000 clones, more than 80% of them found once; the top ten carry about 10%. Sequenced: peripheral blood. All receptors come from a woman in her thirties or forties with COVID-19, enrolled during active disease. CDR3s include the opening cysteine and the closing phenylalanine or tryptophan. D genes are given only for firm matches. Not all rows give a size; the values are once, few, many and, for expanded clones, a class.

J gene | clone size | CDR3 length | D gene | V gene | CDR3 protein | CDR3 DNA
TRBJ1-1 | - | 13 | - | TRBV7-9 | CASTLPGGTEAFF | TGTGCCAGCACCCTACCGGGGGGCACTGAAGCTTTCTTT
TRBJ2-3 | - | 14 | - | TRBV5-4 | CASSFGTTTDTQYF | TGTGCCAGCAGCTTTGGGACAACCACAGATACGCAGTATTTT
TRBJ2-6 | - | 16 | - | TRBV4-2 | CASSQGWRSGANVLTF | TGTGCCAGCAGCCAAGGTTGGAGATCTGGGGCCAACGTCCTGACTTTC
TRBJ2-2 | - | 18 | TRBD2 | TRBV4-2 | CASSQTPPSGANTGELFF | TGTGCCAGCAGCCAGACTCCCCCTAGCGGGGCTAACACCGGGGAGCTGTTTTTT
TRBJ2-5 | - | 13 | - | TRBV4-1 | CASSNPTEETQYF | TGCGCCAGCAGCAACCCGACAGAAGAGACCCAGTACTTC
TRBJ1-2 | - | 13 | - | TRBV2 | CASREGLLYGYTF | TGTGCCAGCAGGGAGGGGTTACTCTATGGCTACACCTTC
TRBJ1-5 | - | 13 | - | TRBV29-1 | CSVGGPGNQPQHF | TGCAGCGTCGGAGGCCCTGGCAATCAGCCCCAGCATTTT
TRBJ2-5 | few | 13 | - | TRBV7-8 | CASSRIQQETQYF | TGTGCCAGCAGCCGTATCCAGCAAGAGACCCAGTACTTC
TRBJ1-4 | - | 14 | TRBD1 | TRBV27 | CASKGQATNEKLFF | TGTGCCAGCAAGGGACAGGCGACTAATGAAAAACTGTTTTTT
TRBJ2-7 | - | 14 | - | TRBV2 | CASSEESVAVGQYF | TGTGCCAGCAGTGAAGAGAGCGTCGCGGTCGGGCAGTACTTC
TRBJ2-2 | - | 15 | - | TRBV7-6 | CASSLGGVNTGELFF | TGTGCCAGCAGCTTAGGTGGAGTGAACACCGGGGAGCTGTTTTTT
TRBJ2-7 | - | 16 | TRBD1 | TRBV6-6 | CASSYWGQEGDYEQYF | TGTGCCAGCAGTTACTGGGGACAGGAAGGAGATTACGAGCAGTACTTC
TRBJ1-2 | - | 14 | - | TRBV14 | CASSQVRGMDGYTF | TGTGCCAGCAGCCAAGTGCGGGGGATGGATGGCTACACCTTC
TRBJ1-1 | - | 13 | - | TRBV18 | CASSLGRDTEAFF | TGTGCCAGCTCACTCGGGAGAGACACTGAAGCTTTCTTT
TRBJ1-5 | - | 14 | - | TRBV28 | CASTRFGGDQPQHF | TGTGCCAGCACCAGATTTGGGGGGGATCAGCCCCAGCATTTT
TRBJ2-5 | - | 15 | TRBD2 | TRBV3-1/TRBV3-2 | CASSQDPAGGPPEYF | TGTGCCAGCAGCCAAGATCCAGCGGGGGGCCCCCCCGAGTACTTC
TRBJ1-5 | - | 14 | - | TRBV2 | CASRTGGPGQPQHF | TGTGCCAGCAGGACAGGCGGGCCCGGTCAGCCCCAGCATTTT
TRBJ2-1 | - | 17 | - | TRBV5-5 | CASSLAVRVSSYNEQFF | TGTGCCAGCAGCTTGGCGGTGCGGGTTAGCTCCTACAATGAGCAGTTCTTC
TRBJ1-5 | - | 14 | TRBD1 | TRBV2 | CASSVGTGTGPQHF | TGTGCCAGCAGTGTGGGGACAGGGACCGGGCCCCAGCATTTT
TRBJ2-1 | - | 15 | - | TRBV25-1 | CASSVTGPYNNEQFF | TGTGCCAGCAGTGTGACAGGCCCGTACAACAATGAGCAGTTCTTC
TRBJ2-3 | - | 15 | TRBD2 | TRBV7-9 | CASSLGLAGADTQYF | TGTGCCAGCAGCCTTGGACTAGCGGGGGCAGATACGCAGTATTTT
TRBJ1-6 | - | 13 | - | TRBV19 | CASRWRDNSPLHF | TGTGCCAGTCGATGGAGGGATAATTCACCCCTCCACTTT